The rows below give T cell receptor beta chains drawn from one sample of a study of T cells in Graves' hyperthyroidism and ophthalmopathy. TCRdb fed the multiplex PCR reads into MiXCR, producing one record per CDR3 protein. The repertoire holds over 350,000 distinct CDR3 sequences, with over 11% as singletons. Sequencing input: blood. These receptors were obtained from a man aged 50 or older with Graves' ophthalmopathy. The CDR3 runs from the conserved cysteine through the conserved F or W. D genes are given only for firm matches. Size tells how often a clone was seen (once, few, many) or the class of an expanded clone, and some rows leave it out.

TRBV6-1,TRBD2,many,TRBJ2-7,CASSPNLSGTSGIHEQYF,TGTGCCAGCAGCCCCAACTTATCCGGGACTAGCGGGATACACGAGCAGTACTTC
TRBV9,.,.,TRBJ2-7,CASSVGNSLGGSEQYF,TGTGCCAGCAGCGTAGGTAATAGCCTAGGCGGTAGCGAGCAGTACTTC
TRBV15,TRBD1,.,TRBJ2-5,CATSRITPGGETQYF,TGTGCCACCAGCAGAATTACGCCAGGGGGAGAGACCCAGTACTTC
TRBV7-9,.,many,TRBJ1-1,CASSDQRTEAFF,TGTGCCAGCAGCGATCAAAGGACTGAAGCTTTCTTT
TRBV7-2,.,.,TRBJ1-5,CASSLQDDSNQPQHF,TGTGCCAGCAGCTTACAGGACGATAGCAATCAGCCCCAGCATTTT
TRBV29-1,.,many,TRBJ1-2,CSGGREHLDGYTF,TGCAGCGGGGGTCGAGAACACCTCGACGGCTACACCTTC
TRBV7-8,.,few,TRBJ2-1,CASSLGPRGYNEQFF,TGTGCCAGCAGCTTAGGTCCCAGAGGGTACAATGAGCAGTTCTTC
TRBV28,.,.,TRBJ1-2,CAGGDTNYGYTF,TGTGCCGGGGGGGACACTAACTATGGCTACACCTTC
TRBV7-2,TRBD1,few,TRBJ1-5,CASSLGLAGGQPQHF,TGTGCCAGCAGCTTAGGTTTGGCAGGGGGCCAGCCCCAGCATTTT
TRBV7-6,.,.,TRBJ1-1,CASSLGGGTGAFF,TGTGCCAGCAGCTTAGGGGGGGGAACTGGAGCTTTCTTT
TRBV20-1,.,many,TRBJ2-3,CSAEAGRTDTQYF,TGCAGTGCTGAGGCGGGTCGCACAGATACGCAGTATTTT
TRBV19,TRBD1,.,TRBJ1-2,CASKKGQGSNYGYTF,TGTGCCAGTAAGAAGGGACAGGGGTCTAACTATGGCTACACCTTC
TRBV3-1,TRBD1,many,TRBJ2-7,CASSPTWTGREQYF,TGTGCCAGCAGCCCCACCTGGACAGGGCGCGAGCAGTACTTC
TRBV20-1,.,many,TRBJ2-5,CSARDGSGIQTQYF,TGCAGTGCTAGAGATGGATCAGGGATCCAGACCCAGTACTTC
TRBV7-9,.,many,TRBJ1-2,CASSLDITYGYTF,TGTGCCAGCAGCTTAGACATCACCTATGGCTACACCTTC
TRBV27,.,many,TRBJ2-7,CASSIGNTYEQYF,TGTGCCAGCAGTATCGGCAATACCTACGAGCAGTACTTC
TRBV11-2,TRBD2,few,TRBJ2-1,CASSPRLAESLMNEQFF,TGTGCCAGCAGCCCGCGACTAGCGGAGTCCCTAATGAATGAGCAGTTCTTC
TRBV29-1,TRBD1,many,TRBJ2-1,CSASTGSGSYNEQFF,TGCAGCGCTTCGACAGGGTCGGGCTCCTACAATGAGCAGTTCTTC
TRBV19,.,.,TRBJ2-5,CASSMMGETQYF,TGTGCCAGTAGTATGATGGGGGAGACCCAGTACTTC
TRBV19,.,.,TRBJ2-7,CASSIGRRTYEQYF,TGTGCCAGTAGTATAGGCAGGAGGACCTACGAGCAGTACTTC
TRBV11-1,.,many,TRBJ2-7,CASSPPGRGFYEQYF,TGTGCCAGCAGCCCTCCGGGACGGGGTTTCTACGAGCAGTACTTC
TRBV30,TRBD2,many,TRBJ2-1,CAWSVRRTSGTIDNEQFF,TGTGCCTGGAGTGTACGCCGGACTAGCGGGACTATAGACAATGAGCAGTTCTTC
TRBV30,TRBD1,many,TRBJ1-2,CAWTMNRGRFVAYGYTF,TGTGCCTGGACCATGAACAGGGGGCGATTCGTTGCCTATGGCTACACCTTC
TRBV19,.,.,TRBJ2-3,CASSIGVSADTQYF,TGTGCCAGTAGTATAGGGGTTAGCGCAGATACGCAGTATTTT
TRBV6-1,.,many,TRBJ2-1,CASSEQGTALGEQFF,TGTGCCAGCAGTGAACAGGGGACCGCGTTGGGTGAGCAGTTCTTC
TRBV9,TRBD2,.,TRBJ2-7,CASSVSGRDPGGQYF,TGTGCCAGCAGCGTTAGCGGGAGGGACCCCGGGGGGCAGTACTTC
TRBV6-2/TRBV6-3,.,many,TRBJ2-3,CASSLVRWDTQYF,TGTGCCAGCAGTTTGGTAAGGTGGGATACGCAGTATTTT
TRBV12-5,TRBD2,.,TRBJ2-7,CASGLFAGDSLYEQYF,TGTGCTAGTGGTTTGTTCGCGGGAGACTCCCTCTACGAGCAGTACTTC
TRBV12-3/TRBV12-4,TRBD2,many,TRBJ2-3,CASRPLGGREAQYF,TGTGCCAGCAGACCTCTGGGGGGTCGGGAGGCGCAGTATTTT
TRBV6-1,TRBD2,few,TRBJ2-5,CARSERGGLAVETQYF,TGTGCCAGAAGTGAAAGGGGAGGACTAGCTGTAGAGACCCAGTACTTC
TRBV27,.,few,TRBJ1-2,CASSAVGYYGYTF,TGTGCCAGCAGTGCGGTCGGTTACTATGGCTACACCTTC
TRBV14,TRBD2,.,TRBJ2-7,CASSQVLAGVGSYEQYF,TGTGCCAGCAGCCAAGTACTAGCGGGAGTAGGATCCTACGAGCAGTACTTC
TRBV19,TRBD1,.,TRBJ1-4,CASSMGTGANEKLFF,TGTGCCAGTAGTATGGGGACAGGGGCCAATGAAAAACTGTTTTTT
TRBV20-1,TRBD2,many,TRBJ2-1,CSARPISGRNNEQFF,TGCAGTGCTAGACCAATCAGCGGGAGGAACAATGAGCAGTTCTTC
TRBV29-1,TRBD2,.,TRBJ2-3,CSVTGLVGVTPALTDTQYF,TGCAGCGTTACCGGACTAGTGGGAGTAACCCCCGCTTTGACAGATACGCAGTATTTT
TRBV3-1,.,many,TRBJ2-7,CASSSTGSYEQYF,TGTGCCAGCAGTTCAACCGGCTCCTACGAGCAGTACTTC
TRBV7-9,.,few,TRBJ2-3,CASSLGHTQYF,TGTGCCAGCAGCTTAGGCCATACGCAGTATTTT
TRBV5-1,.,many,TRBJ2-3,CASAGTATQYF,TGCGCCAGCGCAGGTACTGCTACGCAGTATTTT
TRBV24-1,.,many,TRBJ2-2,CATSDSRTVAELFF,TGTGCCACCAGTGATTCCCGGACTGTCGCAGAGCTGTTTTTT
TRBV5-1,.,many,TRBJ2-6,CASSFSSPGANVLTF,TGCGCCAGCAGCTTCTCTAGTCCTGGGGCCAACGTCCTGACTTTC
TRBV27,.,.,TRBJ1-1,CASSLWDGTEAFF,TGTGCCAGCAGTTTATGGGACGGCACTGAAGCTTTCTTT
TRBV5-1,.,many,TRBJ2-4,CASSFGVAENIQYF,TGCGCCAGCAGCTTTGGAGTGGCGGAAAACATTCAGTACTTC
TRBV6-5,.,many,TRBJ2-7,CASSYDAGGEQYF,TGTGCCAGCAGTTACGATGCTGGGGGCGAGCAGTACTTC
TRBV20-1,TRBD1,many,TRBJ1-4,CSARLTGNEKLFF,TGCAGTGCTCGCTTGACAGGGAATGAAAAACTGTTTTTT
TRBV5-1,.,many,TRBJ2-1,CASSPGFNEQFF,TGCGCCAGCAGTCCCGGGTTCAATGAGCAGTTCTTC
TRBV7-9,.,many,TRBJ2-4,CASSLGGAGGTDSAKNIQYF,TGTGCCAGCAGCTTAGGCGGCGCAGGGGGGACCGATTCGGCCAAAAACATTCAGTACTTC
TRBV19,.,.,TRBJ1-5,CASSMWNQPQHF,TGTGCCAGTAGTATGTGGAATCAGCCCCAGCATTTT
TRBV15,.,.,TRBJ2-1,CATSRAGDEQFF,TGTGCCACCAGCAGAGCGGGTGATGAGCAGTTCTTC
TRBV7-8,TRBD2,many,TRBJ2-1,CASSPLTSGRAQGQFF,TGTGCCAGCAGCCCACTAACTAGCGGGAGGGCCCAGGGGCAGTTCTTC
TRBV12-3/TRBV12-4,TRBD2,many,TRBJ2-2,CASSLRLAENTGELFF,TGTGCCAGCAGTTTAAGGCTAGCGGAAAACACCGGGGAGCTGTTTTTT
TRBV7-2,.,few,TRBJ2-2,CASVTWAGGELFF,TGTGCCAGCGTCACCTGGGCGGGGGGGGAGCTGTTTTTT
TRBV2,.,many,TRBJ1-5,CASSVTAARDNQPQHF,TGTGCCAGCAGTGTCACAGCTGCCAGGGACAATCAGCCCCAGCATTTT
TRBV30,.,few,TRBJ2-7,CAWSGGATHTYEQYF,TGTGCCTGGAGTGGAGGGGCCACACACACCTACGAGCAGTACTTC
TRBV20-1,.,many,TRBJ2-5,CVIWAQETQYF,TGCGTGATCTGGGCTCAAGAGACCCAGTACTTC
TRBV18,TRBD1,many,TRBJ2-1,CASSRDSTYNEQFF,TGTGCCAGCTCAAGGGACAGCACCTACAATGAGCAGTTCTTC
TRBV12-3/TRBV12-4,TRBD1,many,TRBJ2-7,CASRGPGQGAEQYF,TGTGCCAGCAGGGGACCGGGACAGGGAGCCGAGCAGTACTTC
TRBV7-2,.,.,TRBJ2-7,CASSLGRVGAYEQYF,TGTGCCAGCAGCTTAGGCAGGGTGGGGGCCTACGAGCAGTACTTC
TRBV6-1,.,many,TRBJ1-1,CASPILEKRNTEAFF,TGTGCCAGCCCTATATTGGAGAAGAGGAACACTGAAGCTTTCTTT
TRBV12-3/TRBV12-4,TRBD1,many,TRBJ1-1,CASRANTGGTEAFF,TGTGCCAGCAGGGCAAACACAGGGGGAACTGAAGCTTTCTTT